This TCR beta chain was retrieved from a study of cytomegalovirus exposure and HLA in healthy donors. Background on the study: From about 180 million T cells, an earlier analysis saw 120 million or so unique TCR beta sequences. Most donors, around 81% of roughly 400 genotyped, fell in the Caucasian-associated ancestry cluster. Study observations and caveats: A further, later analysis showed that HLA-associated TCR beta chains (compared with equally common others) were more clonally expanded.

PCR primers comprised 60 Vbeta and 13 Jbeta primers. Produced via immunoSEQ multiplex PCR; TCRdb's table is partial and in-frame only. The data hold hundreds of thousands of clones, with about 80% observed a single time. On this clone: Its antigen is unidentified.

CDR3 length equals 14 residues. The V segment lost 3 bases and the J segment 9 bases; nucleotides outside the gene matches: 7. Germline CDR1 SGHAT, CDR2 FQDESV (reference sequence). Sequenced: PBMCs. The chain recombines TRBV11-1 with TRBJ2-1; 8 nucleotides align to TRBD1. The TCR sequence derives from a male donor in good health and CMV-seronegative. DNA for the CDR3: TGTGCCAGCAGCTTGAGGTCAGGGGGCACTGAGCAGTTCTTC. Protein: CASSLRSGGTEQFF.